This TCR beta chain was captured by sequencing in a study of blood T cell repertoires in COVID-19. Original processing methods: Quantification of nucleated cells was approximated via reference gene primer amplification. The protocol was immunoSEQ multiplex PCR, while the TCRdb copy is restricted to in-frame clones and leaves out a portion. V and J calls plus clone size are reproduced from that table; the DNA served to infer D and trimming. There are about 220,000 clones in the sample; roughly 85% occur only once, and around 3.3% lies in the top ten. Germline CDR1 is KGHSH and CDR2 is LQKENI. J gave up 0 bases and V 3 bases, and 3 bases lay outside the gene matches. This CDR3 spans 15 amino acids.

This chain links TRBV18 with TRBJ1-1; 8 positions match TRBD1. Sequencing was carried out using peripheral blood. The sequence derives from a woman older than 75 with acute or convalescent COVID-19. Here the CDR3 DNA reads TGTGCCAGCTCACCGGGACAGGCCGTGAACACTGAAGCTTTCTTT. Its protein product is CASSPGQAVNTEAFF.